This TCR beta chain is drawn from a study of lymphopenia after photon versus proton radiotherapy (dated by TCRdb to 2018 to 2020). About the full investigation: The immunological effects of photon versus proton radiation therapy were compared in patients with gastrointestinal tumors who developed high-grade lymphopenia. The roughly 20 patients in the cohort had gastrointestinal tumors, were treated with either photon or proton therapy, and subsequently developed lymphopenia. The goal of the study was to characterize the differences between the two radiation modalities in how they affect the immune system. The full study reports these points: The survival association was assessed only in patients who died, and better survival with proton therapy was presented by the authors as a possibility rather than a demonstrated result. During treatment, patients who received proton therapy stayed relatively stable, whereas patients who received photon therapy lost naive T cells and TCR diversity and gained effector/memory populations. After the lymphocyte count nadir, oligoclonal expansion, especially of CD8+ Temra cells, was observed in photon-treated repertoires, and the drop in diversity was driven by this expansion. Across the cohort, among patients who died, a greater drop in TCR diversity after the nadir was inversely correlated with overall survival time.

With respect to this clone: Its target antigen remains unknown. No much larger clonotype is one base removed from it; base qualities were not supplied.

Receptor libraries were prepared by the immunoSEQ multiplex PCR assay. Deep sequencing of rearranged TCR beta loci, alongside multiparametric flow cytometry, was used to profile T cell repertoires. TCRdb provides this immuneACCESS table in a form limited to in-frame rearrangements. Some clones are lacking; in checked studies, under half of them reflect an unresolved V gene, and why the rest are absent is not known. The sample table lists about 160,000 clones, about nine tenths of them with a count of one. Jointly, the top ten make up less than 6% of the sample. From cysteine to phenylalanine, the CDR3 is 13 amino acids long. Just CDR3 DNA is preserved here, 39 bases in frame from base 1. V loses 1 base, J loses 2 bases, and the germline ends lie 6 bases apart. Reading the germline V gene gives CDR1 SGDLS and CDR2 YYNGEE.

The clonotype comes from a man aged 50-60 years with gastric cancer. The sequence is built from TRBV9 and TRBJ2-5, with the D gene not clear enough to name. The material sequenced was peripheral blood, taken from a patient treated with photon-based radiotherapy. The DNA is TGTGCCAGCAGCGTACGGATGCAAGAGACCCAGTACTTC. Its amino acids are CASSVRMQETQYF.